The text below deals with one T cell receptor (beta chain). The antigen is undetermined. The assay was immunoSEQ multiplex PCR, and TCRdb's table has in-frame clones only and misses some. Among around 150,000 clones listed, around nine tenths were seen once. The data originate from a study of cytomegalovirus exposure and HLA in healthy donors. Study-level information: A later analysis reported the same platform for the 90 to 150 validation repertoires and the approximately 720 first-cohort repertoires.

Germline CDR1 reads SGHDN; CDR2 reads FVKESK. Germline trimming cut 4 bases from V and 13 bases from J; bases unmatched to any gene: 8. The CDR3 loop spans 12 amino acids. Study-wide results and limits: Reportedly, cytomegalovirus status was diagnosed with high sensitivity and specificity. In vitro work confirmed that a few CMV-associated chains recognize CMV antigens.

The sequencing sample was made of PBMCs. This receptor was taken from a man in his late teens or twenties in good health and CMV-seropositive. The gene calls are TRBV14 and TRBJ2-7, with 9 bases aligning to TRBD1. DNA of the CDR3: TGTGCCAGCAGCCTAAACCGGGACAGGGCTTACTTC. Encoded protein: CASSLNRDRAYF.